Presented here are 20 T cell receptor beta chains from one specimen sequenced in a study of T cell clusters in autoimmune cytopenias. TRB was amplified by touch-down multiplex PCR, primer pools A and B combined. TCRdb re-called the multiplex PCR reads, yielding one record per CDR3 amino acid sequence without DNA. The specimen's table records around 350 distinct CDR3 sequences. About 37,500 genome equivalents of blood DNA were amplified for TRB. The sample was also reused in another study, on T cell repertoires in aging, cancer and after chemotherapy.

Sequencing was done on a sample of peripheral blood. These receptors were taken from a human donor in good health.

V gene TRBV19 combines with J gene TRBJ2-1; TCRdb calls TRBD2, which cannot be checked without DNA. Germline V CDR1 and CDR2: LNHDA, SQIVND (reference sequence). The CDR3 loop spans 13 amino acids. This CDR3 is CASSISGGVEQFF. The full variable domain, rest sourced from reference TRBV19 and TRBJ2-1, is DGGITQSPKYLFRKEGQNVTLSCEQNLNHDAMYWYRQDPGQGLRLIYYSQIVNDFQKGDIAEGYSVSREKKESFPLTVTSAQKNPTAFYLCASSISGGVEQFFGPGTRLTVL.

The J gene is TRBJ1-5, the V gene TRBV5-6; the D call from TCRdb, TRBD1, cannot be confirmed without DNA. The CDR3 spans 14 residues. Per germline, CDR1 SGHDT and CDR2 YYEEEE. The CDR3 region is CASSQGVSNQPQHF.

This clonotype is classed as large (0.1 to 1%) by frequency. The gene calls are TRBV12-3 or TRBV12-4 and TRBJ1-5; the TRBD1 assignment by TCRdb is unverifiable without DNA. This CDR3 has 15 residues. The CDR3 sequence is CASSWDGNSNQPQHF.

The chain uses TRBV5-5 and TRBJ2-5; without DNA, the TCRdb call of TRBD1 cannot be checked. The germline gives CDR1 SGHKS, CDR2 YYEKEE (reference sequence). This CDR3 is built from 16 residues. CDR3 sequence reads: CASNPTGTGGEKTQYF.

The chain combines TRBV19 with TRBJ1-1; with no DNA, the TCRdb D assignment of TRBD1 cannot be verified. Germline V gene lookup returns CDR1 LNHDA and CDR2 SQIVND (reference sequence). This CDR3 has 15 residues. CDR3: CASSSAGQPRAEAFF.

This chain's CDR3 is CASMRQPKGEQFF. V and J are TRBV6-2 or TRBV6-3 and TRBJ2-1. CDR3 length: 13 residues. Per the germline V gene, CDR1 is MNHEY and CDR2 is SVGEGT.

By frequency, this clonotype registers large. V gene TRBV10-3 combines with J gene TRBJ2-7; the TCRdb call, TRBD1, lacks DNA for checking. The CDR3 has 13 amino acids. CDR1 ENHRY and CDR2 SYGVKD come from the germline V gene. The CDR3 spells CATLGTGYYEQYF.

This clonotype is identified as large from frequency. The rearrangement links TRBV20-1 to TRBJ1-2; the TCRdb D gene call, TRBD1, has no DNA to confirm it. The germline CDR1 and CDR2 sequences are DFQATT and SNEGSKA (reference sequence). The CDR3 has 12 amino acids. Here the CDR3 reads CSAQPQVTGYTF.

The rearrangement uses TRBV19 and TRBJ2-1; as DNA is missing, the TRBD2 call by TCRdb cannot be tested. In germline, CDR1 is LNHDA, CDR2 SQIVND (reference sequence). The CDR3 is 19 residues long. Here the CDR3 reads CASTPRTSGGTVSYNEQFF.

This chain uses TRBV27 with TRBJ1-4; TCRdb's D gene call, TRBD1, goes unchecked for lack of DNA. Per germline, CDR1 MNHEY and CDR2 SMNVEV (reference sequence). The CDR3 length is 15 residues. This CDR3 is CASSPHRNTNEKLFF.

The J gene is TRBJ2-2, the V gene TRBV12-3 or TRBV12-4; the D call of TRBD1 rests on TCRdb alone, since no DNA is present to check it. CDR3 size: 15 residues. This chain's CDR3 is CASSRDRGNTGELFF.

Considering frequency, this clonotype is large. V is TRBV5-6 and J is TRBJ2-7; without DNA, the TCRdb call of TRBD1 cannot be checked. Germline V gives CDR1 SGHDT, CDR2 YYEEEE. The length of the CDR3 is 14 residues. The CDR3 loop is CASTLPGQQKEQYF.

This chain connects TRBV14 to TRBJ2-5; absent DNA, TCRdb's TRBD1 call cannot be checked. Germline loops: CDR1 SGHDN, CDR2 FVKESK. The CDR3 extends over 15 amino acids. CDR3 region: CASSLFTRDRETQYF. Complete variable domain (other parts from reference TRBV14 and TRBJ2-5): EAGVTQFPSHSVIEKGQTVTLRCDPISGHDNLYWYRRVMGKEIKFLLHFVKESKQDESGMPNNRFLAERTGGTYSTLKVQPAELEDSGVYFCASSLFTRDRETQYFGPGTRLLVL.

This clonotype ranks as medium-sized (0.01 to 0.1%) in terms of frequency. This rearrangement joins TRBV2 to TRBJ2-5; TCRdb's D gene call, TRBD2, goes unchecked for lack of DNA. Germline loops: CDR1 SNHLY, CDR2 FYNNEI. This CDR3 has 14 amino acids. CDR3 sequence: CASTRLAGRETQYF.

V gene TRBV20-1 combines with J gene TRBJ2-7; absent DNA, TCRdb's TRBD2 call cannot be checked. The CDR3 consists of 14 residues. From germline, CDR1 is DFQATT and CDR2 SNEGSKA (reference sequence). This chain's CDR3 is CSADHTSGWYEQYF.

The chain joins TRBV20-1 to TRBJ2-1; TCRdb indicates TRBD2, and absent DNA this call remains unverified. Germline CDR1 is DFQATT and CDR2 is SNEGSKA (reference sequence). This CDR3 contains 14 residues. This CDR3 reads CSAGRTSGRVEQFF.

The genes are TRBV20-1 and TRBJ2-1; no DNA is available, so the TRBD2 call from TCRdb remains unchecked. Germline-derived CDR1 and CDR2 are DFQATT and SNEGSKA (reference sequence). The length of the CDR3 is 16 residues. The CDR3 protein is CSADHTSGGAYNEQFF.

This clonotype counts as medium-sized (0.01 to 0.1%) by frequency. J is TRBJ2-5 and V is TRBV20-1; TCRdb proposes TRBD2, but this gene call is untestable without DNA. The CDR3 loop spans 17 amino acids. CDR1 and CDR2 (germline): DFQATT, SNEGSKA (reference sequence). CDR3 protein: CSAGRTSGRGYRETQYF.

Judged by frequency, this clonotype is medium-sized (0.01 to 0.1%). This chain joins TRBV9 and TRBJ1-2; TCRdb gives TRBD1 as the D gene, but with no DNA this cannot be confirmed. The CDR3 runs 14 residues. In germline, CDR1 is SGDLS, CDR2 YYNGEE. Here the CDR3 reads CASSAGQGNYGYTF.

V gene TRBV6-1 combines with J gene TRBJ1-2. The CDR3 totals 12 residues. The germline V gene encodes CDR1 MNHNS and CDR2 SASEGT. The CDR3 loop is CASSRQHYGYTF.